This T cell receptor (beta chain) emerged from a study of shared clonotypes between healthy human individuals. Study results and limitations: Genetic and exposure-history diversity was limited by the few donors.

Trimming took off 6 bases at V and 3 bases at J, with 18 bases between the two ends. The germline V gene encodes CDR1 KGHSH and CDR2 LQKENI. This CDR3 has 16 amino acids. Deep-level assay runs were performed. Using immunoSEQ multiplex PCR, the repertoire was profiled, and TCRdb retains in-frame clones only, with some absent. This table has about 580,000 clones, 95% to 98% appearing once. Terminally differentiated effector memory CD45RA+ cells were excluded by CCR7 positive selection of CD45RO-negative cells. With respect to this clone: Its antigen remains unknown.

This clonotype originated in a man younger than 45 in good health. Input material: naive CD8+ T cells sorted from blood. This chain connects TRBV18 to TRBJ2-1; unclear D gene. CDR3 coding DNA: TGTGCCAGCTCCCGACCGGACGCGCGACTCTACAATGAGCAGTTCTTC. This sequence encodes CASSRPDARLYNEQFF.